These 8 T cell receptor beta chains share one sample of origin, sequenced in a study of blood T cells in healthy people across ages. The authors ran a second PCR of roughly 6 to 12 cycles using a sample-barcoded 5' primer and a J-beta primer mix. TCRdb redid the calling of the 5' RACE reads with MiXCR, one entry per CDR3 protein. Among some 1.5 million distinct CDR3 sequences, 25% to 30% were seen once, and the ten largest hold around 7.7%. Input material: blood. These receptors came from a woman aged 25 to 39 in good health.

This clonotype was detected a few times. The rearrangement uses TRBV2 and TRBJ2-3, with D tentatively TRBD2 (6 bases). With 2 bases removed from V and 4 bases from J, the gap between germline ends came to 10 bases. Germline loops: CDR1 SNHLY, CDR2 FYNNEI. CDR3 size: 14 residues. The CDR3 region has the DNA TGTGCCAGCAGTGAACGGGGACTTTCAGATACGCAGTATTTT. Its translation is CASSERGLSDTQYF.

CDR3 sequence: CASNGLAASSYEQYF. In nucleotides, the CDR3 is TGCGCCAGCAATGGACTAGCGGCGAGCTCCTACGAGCAGTACTTC. The chain uses TRBV10-2 and TRBJ2-7, with 10 nucleotides matching TRBD2. The CDR3 is 15 residues long. V gave up 7 bases and J gave up 0 bases; unmatched junction bases: 6. Germline CDR1 reads WSHSY; CDR2 reads SAAADI.

The chain couples TRBV10-3 to TRBJ2-1, with 13 bases matching TRBD2. V was clipped by 8 bases and J by 6 bases; unmatched bases: 13. Germline V gives CDR1 ENHRY, CDR2 SYGVKD. The CDR3 contains 17 residues. The CDR3: CAIGTWGGTSGTNEQFF. CDR3 in DNA: TGTGCCATCGGCACCTGGGGAGGGACTAGCGGGACCAATGAGCAGTTCTTC.

The rearrangement links TRBV7-2 to TRBJ2-4; D may be TRBD1 or TRBD2 (5 bases each). V was shortened by 5 bases and J by 13 bases, with 24 bases between the two germline ends. This CDR3 is 15 amino acids long. Germline CDR1 and CDR2: SGHTA and FQGNSA. Here the CDR3 reads CASSRPPFYGEGQYF. The CDR3 nucleotides are TGTGCCAGCAGCCGTCCTCCGTTCTATGGTGAGGGGCAGTACTTC.

This clonotype was seen just once. The rearrangement links TRBV9 to TRBJ2-3, with TRBD2 identical over 10 bases. Germline CDR1 is SGDLS and CDR2 is YYNGEE. The CDR3 totals 15 residues. J lost 4 bases, V lost 5 bases, and 7 bases had no gene match. The CDR3 protein is CASSTAGGRPDTQYF. The CDR3 DNA reads as TGTGCCAGCAGTACAGCGGGGGGGCGACCAGATACGCAGTATTTT. Using reference TRBV9 and TRBJ2-3 for the parts outside the CDR3, the full variable domain is DSGVTQTPKHLITATGQRVTLRCSPRSGDLSVYWYQQSLDQGLQFLIQYYNGEERAKGNILERFSAQQFPDLHSELNLSSLELGDSALYFCASSTAGGRPDTQYFGPGTRLTVL.

This clonotype was detected ten times or more. This rearrangement joins TRBV7-9 to TRBJ2-5; D is ambiguous. This CDR3 spans 14 amino acids. Germline CDR1 and CDR2: SEHNR and FQNEAQ (reference sequence). The ends were cut back, 1 base at V and 0 bases at J, with 6 bases in the middle. The CDR3 protein is CASSLVADQETQYF. CDR3 nucleotide sequence: TGTGCCAGCAGCTTAGTGGCGGACCAAGAGACCCAGTACTTC.

This clonotype has a handful of counts. The chain uses TRBV25-1 and TRBJ2-5; tentatively, D is TRBD1 or TRBD2 (5 bases each). V lost 6 bases and J 1 base, leaving 12 bases between the germline ends. The length of the CDR3 is 14 residues. Germline CDR1 and CDR2: MGHDK and SYGVNS. The CDR3 is CASSARGVQETQYF. The CDR3 bases are TGTGCCAGCAGCGCGAGGGGAGTCCAAGAGACCCAGTACTTC.

Note on this clonotype: This may arise from a read error, as a much more abundant clone is one base away. The J gene is TRBJ1-1, the V gene TRBV5-1; the D gene is possibly TRBD1 (5 bases). The CDR3 consists of 15 residues. CDR1 and CDR2 from the germline V gene are SGHRS and YFSETQ. V was pared by 0 bases and J by 4 bases, with 13 bases between. CDR3 bases: TGCGCCAGCAGCTTGGACGGGGGAGTATCCACTGAAGCTTTCTTT. Its translation: CASSLDGGVSTEAFF.